What follows are 24 T cell receptor beta chains derived from one specimen sequenced in a study of blood T cell repertoires in COVID-19. Only in-frame clones appear in the TCRdb table, and some are missing; sequencing was by immunoSEQ multiplex PCR. The data hold approximately 140,000 clones, with 88% observed a single time. The sequencing sample was made of peripheral blood. The receptor set was obtained from a man between 60 and 75 years old with active or convalescent COVID-19.

This clone appeared once. This sequence joins TRBV24-1 and TRBJ1-1; D might be TRBD1 (6 bases). Germline V gives CDR1 KGHDR, CDR2 SFDVKD. V lost 7 bases to trimming and J lost 1 base, with 12 bases between them. This CDR3 spans 14 amino acids. The CDR3 protein is CATRNRDPNTEAFF. CDR3 coding DNA: TGTGCCACCAGAAACAGGGATCCGAACACTGAAGCTTTCTTT.

This clone was seen only a few times. The chain couples TRBV28 to TRBJ2-3, with D possibly being TRBD1 (5 bases). The V end was cut by 5 bases, the J end by 6 bases, with 12 bases between. The CDR3 length is 13 residues. Germline assignment: CDR1 MDHEN and CDR2 SYDVKM. The CDR3, as DNA: TGTGCCAGCAGTATCACAGGAACCGATACGCAGTATTTT. Protein: CASSITGTDTQYF.

The chain uses TRBV10-3 and TRBJ2-7; 11 bases map to TRBD2. The CDR3 consists of 15 residues. V was pared by 7 bases and J by 2 bases, with 7 bases of the junction left unmatched. Germline CDR1 is ENHRY and CDR2 is SYGVKD. CDR3: CAIMNPTSGTYEQYF. CDR3 bases: TGTGCCATCATGAACCCGACTAGCGGGACCTACGAGCAGTACTTC.

This chain joins TRBV7-2 and TRBJ2-4, with D perhaps matching TRBD2 (6 bases). CDR3 size: 13 residues. The germline CDR1 and CDR2 sequences are SGHTA and FQGNSA. Trimming shortened V by 8 bases and J by 10 bases, and 18 bases separated the two germline ends. The CDR3 DNA sequence: TGTGCCAGCGCCACGGGACTCCAAGGGATTCAGTACTTC. Its translation: CASATGLQGIQYF.

This chain uses TRBV5-4 with TRBJ1-6, with unresolved D. Germline CDR1 reads SGHNT; CDR2 reads YYREEE (reference sequence). The CDR3 consists of 15 residues. Trimming pared 3 bases from V and 0 bases from J, leaving 7 bases between. CDR3 nucleotide sequence: TGTGCCAGCAGCTCCCGGAGCTCCTATAATTCACCCCTCCACTTT. It yields the protein CASSSRSSYNSPLHF.

The chain links TRBV6-1 to TRBJ2-5; 7 bases are a match to TRBD1. The CDR3 is 16 amino acids. Germline-derived CDR1 and CDR2 are MNHNS and SASEGT. V shed 0 bases and J 4 bases; nucleotides not matched to a gene: 8. The CDR3 loop is CASSEARKGAGETQYF. CDR3 in DNA: TGTGCCAGCAGTGAAGCTAGAAAGGGGGCGGGAGAGACCCAGTACTTC.

The gene calls are TRBV27 and TRBJ1-4; a weak D match, TRBD1 (6 bases). The CDR3 covers 20 residues. Germline CDR1 reads MNHEY; CDR2 reads SMNVEV (reference sequence). Trimming stripped 5 bases from V and 0 bases from J, with 25 bases between. The CDR3 loop reads CASSANRDKGGPSTNEKLFF. CDR3 nucleotide sequence: TGTGCCAGCAGTGCGAACCGGGACAAGGGTGGGCCGTCAACTAATGAAAAACTGTTTTTT.

The gene calls are TRBV7-3 and TRBJ2-1; tentative D call: TRBD2 (5 bases). This CDR3 is built from 14 residues. V lost 2 bases, J lost 4 bases, and 9 bases lay in between. The germline V gene has CDR1 SGHTA and CDR2 FQGTGA. CDR3 DNA: TGTGCCAGCAGCTTAGACGGGAATTACAATGAGCAGTTCTTC. This translates into CASSLDGNYNEQFF.

This chain joins TRBV6-5 and TRBJ2-1; D might be TRBD2 (7 bases). Trimming cost V 8 bases and J 9 bases, with 17 bases left between them. The CDR3 has 13 amino acids. Germline V gene lookup returns CDR1 MNHEY and CDR2 SVGAGI. The CDR3: CASLSGGGREQFF. CDR3 nucleotide sequence: TGTGCCAGCTTGAGTGGGGGGGGCCGTGAGCAGTTCTTC.

The CDR3 spells CASSRDYMNTEAFF. The DNA of the CDR3 is TGTGCCAGCAGTCGGGACTACATGAACACTGAAGCTTTCTTT. The V and J genes are TRBV28 and TRBJ1-1; D may be TRBD1 (5 bases). V lost 5 bases and J 0 bases, leaving 10 bases between the germline ends. CDR3 size: 14 residues. Looked up from germline, CDR1 is MDHEN and CDR2 is SYDVKM.

Only one count was recorded for this clone. V is TRBV25-1 and J is TRBJ1-5; no definite D call. CDR3 length equals 13 residues. Per germline, CDR1 MGHDK and CDR2 SYGVNS. Trimming removed 1 base from V and 6 bases from J, with 7 bases in between. CDR3 in amino acids: CASSELGSQPQHF. For the CDR3, the DNA is TGTGCCAGCAGTGAATTAGGGAGTCAGCCCCAGCATTTT.

The V gene is TRBV24-1, the J gene TRBJ2-2; the match to TRBD2 covers 12 bases. Trimming took 7 bases from V and 6 from J; bases not matched to a gene: 5. The length of the CDR3 is 15 residues. Germline V gives CDR1 KGHDR, CDR2 SFDVKD. CDR3 DNA: TGTGCCACCAGCCGGACTAGCGGGATACCCGGGGAGCTGTTTTTT. Its protein product is CATSRTSGIPGELFF.

The V and J genes are TRBV3-1 (or the pseudogene TRBV3-2) and TRBJ1-6; D gene unclear. V shed 3 bases and J shed 3 bases, with 3 bases lying between them. There are 13 residues in the CDR3. CDR1 LGHDT and CDR2 YNNKEL come from the germline V gene (reference sequence). The CDR3, as DNA: TGTGCCAGCAGCCAGTACTATAATTCACCCCTCCACTTT. Protein sequence: CASSQYYNSPLHF.

CDR3 region: CASSLGGTGAYEQYF. In DNA, the CDR3 is TGTGCCAGCAGCCTAGGCGGGACAGGGGCATACGAGCAGTACTTC. The genes are TRBV27 and TRBJ2-7; 10 bases align to TRBD1. The V gene's germline CDR1 is MNHEY and CDR2 SMNVEV (reference sequence). V dropped 6 bases and J dropped 4; count of bases not matched to a gene: 9. There are 15 residues in the CDR3.

The chain recombines TRBV11-2 with TRBJ2-3; TRBD1 agrees at 9 bases. Germline V gene data show CDR1 as SGHAT and CDR2 as FQNNGV. This CDR3 contains 15 residues. The junction had 10 bases not matched to a gene; V was cut back by 5 bases and J by 7 bases. The CDR3 coding sequence is TGTGCCAGCAGCGACGGACAGGGGTTCAGACATACGCAGTATTTT. It codes for CASSDGQGFRHTQYF.

This chain links TRBV7-9 with TRBJ2-1; 11 positions match TRBD1. Germline CDR1 reads SEHNR; CDR2 reads FQNEAQ (reference sequence). V trimming: 6 bases; J trimming: 8 bases; junction bases outside the gene matches: 6. CDR3 length equals 14 residues. The CDR3 coding sequence is TGTGCCAGCAGACCCGGGACAGGGGGTTATGAGCAGTTCTTC. Amino acids: CASRPGTGGYEQFF.

This clone was seen just once. V usage is TRBV2 and J usage is TRBJ2-7; possibly TRBD2 for D (5 bases). V was pared by 7 bases and J by 5 bases, with 18 bases between. This CDR3 is 14 amino acids long. The germline gives CDR1 SNHLY, CDR2 FYNNEI. The CDR3 nucleotides read TGTGCCAGCATGAGGTTACAGCAGCGGAACGAGCAGTACTTC. Encoded protein: CASMRLQQRNEQYF.

The chain uses TRBV6-6 and TRBJ2-3, with D tentatively TRBD1 (6 bases). V lost 11 bases and J 6 bases, leaving 15 bases between the germline ends. Germline assignment: CDR1 MNHNY and CDR2 SVGAGI (reference sequence). There are 12 residues in the CDR3. The CDR3 DNA follows: TGTGCCGCGTCACAGGGATCGGATACGCAGTATTTT. Translated, it gives CAASQGSDTQYF.

This rearrangement joins TRBV28 to TRBJ2-5; 9 positions agree with TRBD1. The CDR3 is 15 residues long. From germline, CDR1 is MDHEN and CDR2 SYDVKM. Unmatched junction bases numbered 2, after V lost 1 base and J lost 2 bases. As DNA, the CDR3 is TGTGCCAGCAGTTTATCTGGGACAGGGCAAGAGACCCAGTACTTC. This sequence encodes CASSLSGTGQETQYF.

This clone was counted only a few times. CDR3 in DNA: TGTGCCTGGAGAAATAGACAGGGCGATAATTCACCCCTCCACTTT. It specifies CAWRNRQGDNSPLHF. The rearrangement uses TRBV30 and TRBJ1-6; 7 bases match TRBD1. There are 15 residues in the CDR3. Trimming removed 3 bases from V and 5 bases from J; junction bases left unmatched: 7. Germline CDR1 is GTSNPN and CDR2 is SVGIG (reference sequence).

This chain joins TRBV10-2 and TRBJ1-5; the D gene is possibly TRBD1 (5 bases). Germline CDR1 reads WSHSY; CDR2 reads SAAADI. This CDR3 is built from 13 residues. Trimming pared 6 bases from V and 1 base from J, leaving 7 bases between. For the CDR3, the DNA is TGCGCCAGCAGGGACAACAGCAATCAGCCCCAGCATTTT. Its translation is CASRDNSNQPQHF.

The chain has TRBV28 and TRBJ2-7; 7 nucleotides agree with TRBD1. CDR3 size: 17 residues. Germline CDR1 reads MDHEN; CDR2 reads SYDVKM. V lost 3 bases to trimming and J lost 4 bases; unmatched junction nucleotides: 15. In DNA form, the CDR3 reads TGTGCCAGCAGTTTCCGACTAAGGGGGCCAACCCCTTACGAGCAGTACTTC. Amino acid sequence: CASSFRLRGPTPYEQYF.

The CDR3 is CASSLGRLAGSRTDTQYF. The CDR3, as DNA: TGCGCCAGCAGCTTGGGGCGGCTAGCGGGTTCACGGACAGATACGCAGTATTTT. V usage is TRBV5-1 and J usage is TRBJ2-3; 8 bases fit TRBD2. The junction had 12 bases not matched to a gene; V was cut back by 0 bases and J by 3 bases. This CDR3 region has 18 residues. Germline V CDR1 and CDR2: SGHRS, YFSETQ.

This CDR3 reads CASSVRQDGRYIISPLHF. The CDR3 nucleotides read TGTGCCAGCAGTGTGAGACAGGACGGGAGGTATATAATTTCACCCCTCCACTTT. The chain carries TRBV28 and TRBJ1-6, with D perhaps TRBD1 (6 bases). CDR3 size: 18 residues. Germline V gives CDR1 MDHEN, CDR2 SYDVKM. V lost 5 bases to trimming and J lost 9 bases, with 26 bases between them.